A single T cell receptor beta chain is shown here with its context. Method: immunoSEQ multiplex PCR; TCRdb's copy keeps in-frame clones and lacks some. Here the sample spans 70,000 to 95,000 clones, approximately 96% being singletons. CDR3 size: 15 residues. Germline lookup yields CDR1 MNHEY and CDR2 SMNVEV (reference sequence). The germline V and J ends were trimmed by 0 bases and 5 bases, with 13 bases remaining between them. These data originate in a study of siplizumab effects on memory and regulatory T cells. The sequencing sample was made of naive CD4+ T cells sorted from blood. V is TRBV27 and J is TRBJ2-5; weak D call: TRBD2 (5 bases). The clonotype was recovered from a human donor in good health. CDR3 sequence reads: CASSLSSPGWETQYF. Written as DNA, the CDR3 is TGTGCCAGCAGTTTATCGTCCCCGGGATGGGAGACCCAGTACTTC.